A single sample gave rise to the 25 T cell receptor beta chains below, sequenced in a study of shared clonotypes between healthy human individuals. Here immunoSEQ multiplex PCR was the method, and the copy in TCRdb shows in-frame clones only, minus some. The sample includes more than 550,000 clones, 80% to 95% seen only once; the top ten take 34%. The sample consisted of memory CD8+ T cells from PBMCs. Subset in this sample: CD45RO+ cells pooled with CCR7-negative TemRA cells. The source of these receptors is a young man in good health. Some clones in this sample may be carry-over from other donors' samples.

The chain has TRBV7-9 and TRBJ2-3, with 10 positions matching TRBD1. Looked up from germline, CDR1 is SEHNR and CDR2 is FQNEAQ (reference sequence). There are 15 residues in the CDR3. V trimming: 5 bases; J trimming: 2 bases; junction bases outside the gene matches: 4. CDR3 sequence reads: CASSPTGGDTDTQYF. CDR3 DNA: TGTGCCAGCAGCCCGACAGGGGGCGACACAGATACGCAGTATTTT.

The chain joins TRBV7-9 to TRBJ1-1; a weak D match, TRBD1 (5 bases). The CDR3 is 13 amino acids. Germline CDR1 and CDR2: SEHNR and FQNEAQ (reference sequence). Trimming pared 7 bases from V and 1 base from J, leaving 10 bases between. The CDR3 sequence: CASTTDRNTEAFF. DNA of the CDR3: TGTGCCAGCACCACAGACAGGAACACTGAAGCTTTCTTT.

CDR3 residues: CASRYRGQFTEAFF. The CDR3 DNA reads as TGTGCCAGTAGATACAGGGGGCAGTTCACTGAAGCTTTCTTT. The V call is TRBV19, the J call TRBJ1-1, with 9 bases lining up with TRBD1. The CDR3 length is 14 residues. Per germline, CDR1 LNHDA and CDR2 SQIVND (reference sequence). V shed 6 bases and J 4 bases; nucleotides not matched to a gene: 6.

CDR3: CASSLEGDGYTF. CDR3 nucleotide sequence: TGTGCCAGCAGCTTAGAAGGGGACGGCTACACCTTC. This sequence joins TRBV5-5 and TRBJ1-2, with D possibly being TRBD1 (5 bases). This CDR3 is 12 amino acids long. The V and J ends lost 2 bases and 8 bases respectively, with 10 bases between them. The germline V gene encodes CDR1 SGHKS and CDR2 YYEKEE (reference sequence).

This chain uses TRBV19 with TRBJ2-1; 7 bases are shared with TRBD2. Germline assignment: CDR1 LNHDA and CDR2 SQIVND (reference sequence). V lost 4 bases to trimming and J lost 7 bases; unmatched junction nucleotides: 1. CDR3 length: 12 amino acids. The CDR3, as DNA: TGTGCCAGTAGTAGGGGGGGGAATGAGCAGTTCTTC. This gives the protein CASSRGGNEQFF.

V usage is TRBV27 and J usage is TRBJ2-1; 10 bases map to TRBD2. V shed 6 bases and J 7 bases; nucleotides not matched to a gene: 15. Germline V gene lookup returns CDR1 MNHEY and CDR2 SMNVEV (reference sequence). The CDR3 is 17 amino acids. CDR3 coding DNA: TGTGCCAGCAGGCTGGCCCCGGGACTAGCGACTGGGAATGAGCAGTTCTTC. Translated: CASRLAPGLATGNEQFF.

The V call is TRBV28, the J call TRBJ2-7, with no clear D. This CDR3 is 14 amino acids long. The V and J ends lost 6 bases and 5 bases respectively, with 17 bases between them. Looked up from germline, CDR1 is MDHEN and CDR2 is SYDVKM. The CDR3 coding sequence is TGTGCCAGCAGAGCCGGATGGGTCGTGGACGAGCAGTACTTC. Encoded protein: CASRAGWVVDEQYF.

The chain links TRBV19 to TRBJ1-5; D possibly corresponds to TRBD1 (6 bases). The V gene lost 7 bases and the J gene lost 6 bases, with 13 bases spanning the gap. Germline V gene lookup returns CDR1 LNHDA and CDR2 SQIVND (reference sequence). The CDR3 consists of 13 residues. In DNA, the CDR3 is TGTGCCAGTACTGGGGGGCGAGGTCAGCCCCAGCATTTT. Its protein product is CASTGGRGQPQHF.

A note on this clone: This specimen includes other DNA sequences encoding the same CDR3. The CDR3 DNA follows: TGCGCCAGCAGTTCCACGGGGGGCGGAGGTCAGCCCCAGCATTTT. It specifies CASSSTGGGGQPQHF. The genes are TRBV5-1 and TRBJ1-5; D perhaps matches TRBD1 (6 bases). The germline V gene encodes CDR1 SGHRS and CDR2 YFSETQ. Trimming shortened V by 5 bases and J by 6 bases, and 18 bases separated the two germline ends. The CDR3 runs 15 residues.

This rearrangement joins TRBV7-2 to TRBJ2-7; D perhaps matches TRBD1 (6 bases). Per the germline V gene, CDR1 is SGHTA and CDR2 is FQGNSA. This CDR3 comprises 15 residues. V was shortened by 5 bases and J by 7 bases, with 21 bases between the two germline ends. The DNA for the CDR3 is TGTGCCAGCAGCCCAACTAGATCAGGGGCATTGGAGCAGTACTTC. Translating gives CASSPTRSGALEQYF.

This clone was found once. The chain combines TRBV5-1 with TRBJ1-1; the D gene is possibly TRBD1 (6 bases). Trimming stripped 0 bases from V and 4 bases from J, with 16 bases between. From germline, CDR1 is SGHRS and CDR2 YFSETQ. The CDR3 is 16 amino acids. CDR3 in amino acids: CASSLGPAGVATEAFF. The CDR3 coding sequence is TGCGCCAGCAGCTTGGGGCCGGCAGGGGTCGCCACTGAAGCTTTCTTT.

The V call is TRBV4-1, the J call TRBJ1-1; possibly TRBD1 for D (5 bases). CDR3 length: 13 residues. Looked up from germline, CDR1 is MGHRA and CDR2 is YSYEKL. Trimming shortened V by 2 bases and J by 8 bases, and 12 bases separated the two germline ends. CDR3 DNA sequence: TGCGCCAGCAGCCAATGGGGCCAGACAGAAGCTTTCTTT. The encoded protein is CASSQWGQTEAFF.

This clone is a singleton in its sample. V and J are TRBV4-1 and TRBJ2-3; either TRBD1 or TRBD2 may supply D (6 bases each). V gave up 4 bases and J gave up 6 bases, with 8 bases separating them. This CDR3 spans 12 amino acids. CDR1 is MGHRA and CDR2 is YSYEKL in the germline V gene. The chain's CDR3 is CASSPGADTQYF. CDR3 DNA sequence: TGCGCCAGCAGCCCGGGGGCGGATACGCAGTATTTT.

The chain's CDR3 is CASGTEINEQFF. CDR3 DNA sequence: TGTGCCAGCGGGACTGAGATCAATGAGCAGTTCTTC. This chain uses TRBV9 with TRBJ2-1, with D possibly TRBD2 on 6 matching bases. The CDR3 is 12 amino acids. Germline values: CDR1 SGDLS, CDR2 YYNGEE. The V gene lost 7 bases and the J gene lost 6 bases, with 11 bases spanning the gap.

This chain links TRBV13 with TRBJ2-3; 12 bases map to TRBD2. V lost 5 bases, J lost 4 bases, and 7 bases stayed unmatched. The CDR3 has 16 amino acids. Germline CDR1 and CDR2: PRHDT and FYEKMQ (reference sequence). In nucleotides, the CDR3 is TGTGCCAGCAGCCCGGCTAGCGGGAGGGCCCCAGATACGCAGTATTTT. It yields the protein CASSPASGRAPDTQYF.

Only one count was recorded for this clone. The genes are TRBV27 and TRBJ1-1; D not certain. Germline CDR1 is MNHEY and CDR2 is SMNVEV (reference sequence). Trimming left V 4 bases short and J 4 bases short, with 10 bases between. The CDR3 covers 13 residues. In nucleotides, the CDR3 is TGTGCCAGCAGTTCAACCCGTCTCACTGAAGCTTTCTTT. Its translation: CASSSTRLTEAFF.

This clone appeared a few times. This sequence joins TRBV5-5 and TRBJ2-1, with a tentative D call TRBD1 (5 bases). Trimming removed 0 bases at V and 4 bases at J, with 11 bases between. This CDR3 region has 15 residues. Per germline, CDR1 SGHKS and CDR2 YYEKEE (reference sequence). The CDR3 DNA is TGTGCCAGCAGCTTGGGCAGGGTGACTTACAATGAGCAGTTCTTC. This gives the protein CASSLGRVTYNEQFF.

The chain uses TRBV5-1 and TRBJ2-3; no reliable D call. This CDR3 is 15 amino acids long. Germline V gives CDR1 SGHRS, CDR2 YFSETQ. V gave up 2 bases and J gave up 0 bases, with 10 bases separating them. CDR3 loop: CASSFGYSSTDTQYF. As DNA, the CDR3 is TGCGCCAGCAGCTTTGGATACTCTAGCACAGATACGCAGTATTTT.

V and J are TRBV11-2 and TRBJ2-5; D is perhaps TRBD1 (6 bases). Germline V gene sequence: CDR1 SGHAT, CDR2 FQNNGV. The CDR3 totals 18 residues. The germline V and J ends were trimmed by 2 bases and 5 bases, with 24 bases remaining between them. The chain's CDR3 is CASSLPYGRAADRETQYF. CDR3 nucleotides: TGTGCCAGCAGCTTACCTTACGGTAGGGCGGCTGACAGGGAGACCCAGTACTTC.

The rearrangement uses TRBV4-2 and TRBJ2-7; 9 positions agree with TRBD2. Germline trimming cut 6 bases from V and 6 bases from J; bases unmatched to any gene: 15. Per germline, CDR1 LGHNA and CDR2 YNFKEQ. This CDR3 is built from 16 residues. CDR3 DNA: TGTGCCAGCAGTCGCCTAGCGGGATCTCTCACGGGCGAGCAGTACTTC. Protein sequence: CASSRLAGSLTGEQYF.

As concerns this clone: Additional DNA sequences in this sample encode the identical CDR3. This chain joins TRBV28 and TRBJ2-5, with D possibly TRBD2 on 5 matching bases. The V gene's germline CDR1 is MDHEN and CDR2 SYDVKM. CDR3 length equals 14 residues. V gave up 3 bases and J gave up 4 bases, with 12 bases separating them. CDR3 in amino acids: CASSFTGLGETQYF. CDR3 DNA sequence: TGTGCCAGCAGTTTTACCGGACTGGGAGAGACCCAGTACTTC.

This chain links TRBV10-3 with TRBJ2-1; no reliable D call. CDR1 and CDR2 (germline): ENHRY, SYGVKD. V lost 10 bases to trimming and J lost 7 bases, with 14 bases between them. This CDR3 spans 12 amino acids. Here the CDR3 DNA reads TGTGCCACCCAAGCAGAATATAATGAGCAGTTCTTC. Translating gives CATQAEYNEQFF.

The V gene is TRBV4-1, the J gene TRBJ2-1; maybe TRBD2 (6 bases). The CDR3 is made up of 12 amino acids. Trimming left V 3 bases short and J 6 bases short, with 6 bases between. Germline-derived CDR1 and CDR2 are MGHRA and YSYEKL. The CDR3 DNA sequence: TGCGCCAGCAGCCACGGGGGCAATGAGCAGTTCTTC. Protein: CASSHGGNEQFF.

The chain joins TRBV27 to TRBJ2-1, with D maybe TRBD1 (6 bases). The CDR3 consists of 16 residues. Germline V gives CDR1 MNHEY, CDR2 SMNVEV (reference sequence). V was cut by 5 bases and J by 5 bases, with 19 bases left in between. The CDR3 DNA is TGTGCCAGCAGTCTACACAGGGCCCTTAGGAACAATGAGCAGTTCTTC. Encoded protein: CASSLHRALRNNEQFF.

The chain employs TRBV13 and TRBJ1-1; D possibly corresponds to TRBD1 (5 bases). CDR3 length equals 15 residues. V was cut by 4 bases and J by 0 bases, with 12 bases left in between. Looked up from germline, CDR1 is PRHDT and CDR2 is FYEKMQ (reference sequence). The CDR3 loop reads CASSSRALMNTEAFF. CDR3 sequence (DNA): TGTGCCAGCAGCTCCAGGGCTCTGATGAACACTGAAGCTTTCTTT.